A single sample is the source of the 22 T cell receptor beta chains below, sequenced in a study of neurological immune-mediated disorders. Time point denoted: longitudinal time-point 1 (baseline). Using its own MiXCR run on the 5' RACE reads, TCRdb lists one record per CDR3 protein. The top ten hold 1.6% of the sample, which has about 49,000 distinct CDR3 sequences, 9% to 10% seen once. The sequencing input was PBMCs. Receptors were obtained from a woman between 35 and 50 years old in good health.

At least ten counts were recorded for this clonotype. This chain connects TRBV5-1 to TRBJ2-5; D is perhaps TRBD1 (5 bases). Germline CDR1 and CDR2: SGHRS and YFSETQ. The CDR3 has 14 residues. The ends were cut back, 1 base at V and 0 bases at J, with 7 bases in the middle. The CDR3 reads CASSLLDNQETQYF. The CDR3 bases are TGCGCCAGCAGCTTGCTGGACAACCAAGAGACCCAGTACTTC.

Points on this clonotype: This may be a read error, as it is one base from a much larger clone. This rearrangement joins TRBV2 to TRBJ2-2; D remains ambiguous. This CDR3 has 13 amino acids. Germline V gene lookup returns CDR1 SNHLY and CDR2 FYNNEI. V was cut by 8 bases and J by 4 bases, with 11 bases left in between. The CDR3 reads CASRSDGTGELFF. The DNA of the CDR3 is TGTGCCAGCCGGTCGGATGGCACCGGGGAGCTGTTTTTT.

The table lists this clonotype with many counts. V is TRBV24-1 and J is TRBJ2-3; 7 bases align to TRBD1. V was pared by 4 bases and J by 1 base, with 7 bases of the junction left unmatched. This CDR3 comprises 16 residues. Per germline, CDR1 KGHDR and CDR2 SFDVKD. CDR3 sequence: CATSEPTGAGTDTQYF. The CDR3 DNA reads TGTGCCACCAGTGAGCCTACAGGGGCGGGCACAGATACGCAGTATTTT.

This clonotype was recorded at least ten times. This chain connects TRBV20-1 to TRBJ1-1; TRBD1 matches 8 bases. The CDR3 loop spans 13 amino acids. Germline trimming cut 3 bases from V and 4 bases from J; bases unmatched to any gene: 4. The germline gives CDR1 DFQATT, CDR2 SNEGSKA (reference sequence). The CDR3 DNA reads TGCAGTGCTAGCGGCCAGGGGGCCACTGAAGCTTTCTTT. Its translation: CSASGQGATEAFF.

This clonotype was recorded many times. The chain recombines TRBV11-2 with TRBJ1-1; no clear D gene. CDR1 and CDR2 from the germline V gene are SGHAT and FQNNGV. CDR3 size: 16 residues. V dropped 1 base and J dropped 0 bases, with 12 bases sitting between them. This chain's CDR3 is CASSLALRTVNTEAFF. The CDR3 nucleotides are TGTGCCAGCAGCTTAGCCCTTAGGACGGTGAACACTGAAGCTTTCTTT.

This clonotype was counted many times. J is TRBJ2-5 and V is TRBV6-2 or TRBV6-3; 12 nucleotides align to TRBD2. CDR1 and CDR2 from the germline V gene are MNHEY and SVGEGT. The J segment lost 4 bases and the V segment lost 6 bases, leaving 12 bases of the junction unmatched. The CDR3 runs to 17 residues. The CDR3 region has the DNA TGTGCCAGCAGAGAACGGACTAGCGGGACACCCCGAGAGACCCAGTACTTC. It translates to CASRERTSGTPRETQYF.

This clonotype has only a few counts. The CDR3 spells CSASNPAGGRNEQFF. The CDR3 DNA is TGCAGTGCTAGCAATCCAGCGGGGGGGCGCAATGAGCAGTTCTTC. The chain carries TRBV20-1 and TRBJ2-1; 10 bases line up with TRBD2. V lost 3 bases to trimming and J lost 6 bases; unmatched junction nucleotides: 8. CDR1 is DFQATT, CDR2 SNEGSKA, per germline (reference sequence). The CDR3 extends over 15 amino acids.

There are many counts of this clonotype. The gene calls are TRBV7-8 and TRBJ1-1; possibly TRBD1 for D (5 bases). V gave up 7 bases and J gave up 4 bases, with 19 bases separating them. The CDR3 spans 15 residues. Germline lookup yields CDR1 SGHVS and CDR2 FQNEAQ. CDR3 protein: CASTFLGARGTEAFF. CDR3 DNA: TGTGCCAGCACCTTTTTAGGGGCTAGGGGCACTGAAGCTTTCTTT.

The chain carries TRBV20-1 and TRBJ1-5; TRBD1 is a possible D gene (5 bases). The CDR3 has 14 amino acids. V was cut by 0 bases and J by 9 bases, with 15 bases left in between. Germline lookup yields CDR1 DFQATT and CDR2 SNEGSKA (reference sequence). Here the CDR3 reads CSARDRRGNSPQHF. The CDR3 DNA follows: TGCAGTGCTAGAGATCGAAGGGGAAATTCGCCCCAGCATTTT.

This clonotype has a count of ten or more. The chain joins TRBV6-5 to TRBJ2-5; D may be TRBD1 (6 bases). The V end lost 6 bases, the J end lost 7 bases, and 24 bases lay between the germline ends. The CDR3 runs 16 residues. CDR1 is MNHEY, CDR2 SVGAGI, per germline. Here the CDR3 reads CASSPGKGTQIGTQYF. The CDR3 DNA reads as TGTGCCAGCAGCCCCGGAAAGGGGACACAAATAGGGACCCAGTACTTC.

This clonotype was counted at least ten times. The gene calls are TRBV7-2 and TRBJ2-3; tentative D call: TRBD2 (6 bases). CDR1 and CDR2 (germline): SGHTA, FQGNSA. V was trimmed by 1 base and J by 0 bases, leaving 14 bases between them. This CDR3 has 17 residues. The DNA of the CDR3 is TGTGCCAGCAGCTTAGATCCGGGGGTGGGTAGCACAGATACGCAGTATTTT. It is translated as CASSLDPGVGSTDTQYF.

This clonotype was seen ten or more times. This sequence joins TRBV6-4 and TRBJ2-5; D may be TRBD2 (6 bases). The CDR3 has 17 amino acids. Germline CDR1 MRHNA, CDR2 SNTAGT. Trimming took off 4 bases at V and 1 base at J, with 19 bases between the two ends. The CDR3 reads CASSVPGTGTSQETQYF. CDR3 DNA: TGTGCCAGCAGTGTCCCCGGGACTGGGACGTCCCAAGAGACCCAGTACTTC.

This clonotype showed up many times. CDR3 DNA sequence: TGTGCCAGCAGCTTAGCGCGGGACTCTCAAGCCGGCACTGAAGCTTTCTTT. Its translation is CASSLARDSQAGTEAFF. The gene calls are TRBV7-9 and TRBJ1-1; TRBD1 is a possible D gene (5 bases). Germline V gives CDR1 SEHNR, CDR2 FQNEAQ (reference sequence). The CDR3 totals 17 residues. With 0 bases removed from V and 4 bases from J, the gap between germline ends came to 18 bases.

The chain links TRBV11-2 to TRBJ2-2; no firm D call. V lost 5 bases and J 7 bases, leaving 14 bases between the germline ends. Germline assignment: CDR1 SGHAT and CDR2 FQNNGV. The CDR3 sequence is 14 residues long. CDR3 protein: CASSPQGWGGELFF. For the CDR3, the DNA is TGTGCCAGCAGCCCCCAAGGCTGGGGCGGGGAGCTGTTTTTT.

In this sample, this clonotype turned up many times. The chain has TRBV5-1 and TRBJ1-5; a weak D match, TRBD1 (5 bases). The V gene's germline CDR1 is SGHRS and CDR2 YFSETQ. This CDR3 region has 15 residues. Trimming removed 4 bases at V and 1 base at J, with 12 bases between. This CDR3 reads CASSQGGISNQPQHF. Here the CDR3 DNA reads TGCGCCAGCAGCCAGGGTGGTATAAGCAATCAGCCCCAGCATTTT.

There are many counts of this clonotype. This CDR3 reads CASARGPYNEQFF. For the CDR3, the DNA is TGTGCCAGCGCTAGGGGACCTTACAATGAGCAGTTCTTC. The J gene is TRBJ2-1, the V gene TRBV6-2 or TRBV6-3, with D perhaps assigned TRBD1 or TRBD2 (5 bases each). This CDR3 comprises 13 residues. The V end was cut by 8 bases, the J end by 4 bases, with 12 bases between. Germline loops: CDR1 MNHEY, CDR2 SVGEGT.

This clonotype came up many times. The CDR3 sequence: CASSWGLAGVGEQYF. In nucleotides, the CDR3 is TGTGCCAGCAGCTGGGGACTAGCGGGAGTCGGCGAGCAGTACTTC. V gene TRBV7-2 combines with J gene TRBJ2-7; 14 positions agree with TRBD2. The CDR3 spans 15 residues. V shed 4 bases, J shed 6 bases, and the junction held 5 bases outside the gene matches. Looked up from germline, CDR1 is SGHTA and CDR2 is FQGNSA.

This clonotype was counted many times. The chain's CDR3 is CASSLIINSNQPQHF. The CDR3 bases are TGTGCCAGCAGCTTAATCATCAATAGCAATCAGCCCCAGCATTTT. The J gene is TRBJ1-5, the V gene TRBV7-2, with D uncertain. This CDR3 has 15 residues. V was shortened by 2 bases and J by 0 bases, with 8 bases between the two germline ends. The germline V gene encodes CDR1 SGHTA and CDR2 FQGNSA.

This clonotype was seen ten or more times. This chain uses TRBV5-8 with TRBJ2-7; D is perhaps TRBD1 (6 bases). V dropped 6 bases and J dropped 3 bases, with 16 bases sitting between them. Germline V lookup: CDR1 SGHTS, CDR2 YDEGEE. The CDR3 length is 14 residues. CDR3 region: CASTDISQGYEQYF. The CDR3 nucleotides are TGTGCCAGCACCGACATTTCACAGGGCTACGAGCAGTACTTC.

This clonotype was recorded at least ten times. This sequence joins TRBV7-2 and TRBJ1-1; D might be TRBD1 (6 bases). Per the germline V gene, CDR1 is SGHTA and CDR2 is FQGNSA. CDR3 size: 14 residues. Deletions cut 5 bases from V and 6 bases from J, with 16 bases between. DNA for the CDR3: TGTGCCAGCAGCCCCGCCAGGGGAACCTCTGAAGCTTTCTTT. This encodes CASSPARGTSEAFF. Complete variable domain (other parts from reference TRBV7-2 and TRBJ1-1): GAGVSQSPSNKVTEKGKDVELRCDPISGHTALYWYRQSLGQGLEFLIYFQGNSAPDKSGLPSDRFSAERTGGSVSTLTIQRTQQEDSAVYLCASSPARGTSEAFFGQGTRLTVV.

This clonotype was counted many times. The CDR3 sequence is CSAKPTSGRSGELFF. As DNA, the CDR3 is TGCAGTGCTAAACCGACTAGCGGGAGGTCCGGGGAGCTGTTTTTT. The chain has TRBV20-1 and TRBJ2-2; 13 bases map to TRBD2. J gave up 6 bases and V 4 bases, and 5 bases lay outside the gene matches. CDR3 length: 15 amino acids. In germline, CDR1 is DFQATT, CDR2 SNEGSKA (reference sequence).

A note on this clonotype: Compared with germline, one end of the junction differs, possibly owing to a read error. The chain combines TRBV20-1 with TRBJ2-1; 8 bases are a match to TRBD2. The germline V gene has CDR1 DFQATT and CDR2 SNEGSKA (reference sequence). The CDR3 has 15 residues. The CDR3 DNA follows: TGCAGTTCTAGTGGGCGGGGGGCCATATTAAATGAGCAGTTCTTC. It translates to CSSSGRGAILNEQFF.